This is a list of T cell receptor beta chains from one sample in a study of shared clonotypes between healthy human individuals. The repertoire was sequenced with immunoSEQ multiplex PCR; TCRdb's copy has only in-frame clones and lacks some. The sample includes 1.5 million to 2.5 million clones, less than 95% seen only once; the top ten take more than 0.9%. The sequenced sample consisted of naive CD8+ T cells sorted from blood. Every receptor here comes from a man between 18 and 29 years old in good health. CDR3s include the opening cysteine and the closing phenylalanine or tryptophan. The order of the fields is clone size, V gene, J gene, D gene, CDR3 length, CDR3 DNA, CDR3 protein. The D gene is left open where the match is weak. Clone sizes are given selectively: once, few, many, or a class where the clone is expanded.

.,TRBV27,TRBJ2-7,TRBD2,14,TGTGCCAGCACCCGGGGAGCGGGAGCCGACGAGCAGTACTTC,CASTRGAGADEQYF
.,TRBV19,TRBJ2-7,.,15,TGTGCCAGTTCCACCCTCGGGGGTACCTCCTACGAGCAGTACTTC,CASSTLGGTSYEQYF
.,TRBV7-9,TRBJ2-7,TRBD1,13,TGTGCCAGCAGCACGGGACAGGGCGACGAGCAGTACTTC,CASSTGQGDEQYF
.,TRBV7-9,TRBJ1-1,.,12,TGTGCCAGCAGCTTAGGTTCCGAAGAAGCTTTCTTT,CASSLGSEEAFF
few,TRBV19,TRBJ1-2,TRBD1,16,TGTGCCAGTAGTCCTGAGGAGACAGGGGCGTTAGGAGGCTACACCTTC,CASSPEETGALGGYTF
.,TRBV29-1,TRBJ1-2,TRBD1,18,TGCAGCTACTGGACCGGGACAGGGACGGTTCCTGGTAACTATGGCTACACCTTC,CSYWTGTGTVPGNYGYTF
.,TRBV7-9,TRBJ2-7,TRBD1,13,TGTGCCAGCAGCTTCGAAGGGGGCCTCGAGCAGTACTTC,CASSFEGGLEQYF
.,TRBV7-8,TRBJ2-7,.,13,TGTGCCAGCAGCTTAAGTATATCCTACGAGCAGTACTTC,CASSLSISYEQYF
.,TRBV5-1,TRBJ1-1,.,15,TGCGCCAGCAGCTTGGATCAGGGTCTTAGCACTGAAGCTTTCTTT,CASSLDQGLSTEAFF
.,TRBV2,TRBJ2-2,TRBD2,17,TGTGCCAGCAGACAACCGGGACTAGCGGGAGAAGCCGGGGAGCTGTTTTTT,CASRQPGLAGEAGELFF
.,TRBV5-4,TRBJ2-7,TRBD2,14,TGTGCCAGCAGCCCGGGGACTAGCGACGACGAGCAGTACTTC,CASSPGTSDDEQYF
.,TRBV7-9,TRBJ2-7,TRBD2,15,TGTGCCAGCAGCCTAGGGACTAGCGGGAACTACGAGCAGTACTTC,CASSLGTSGNYEQYF
once,TRBV4-3,TRBJ1-2,.,16,TGCGCCAGCAGCCAAGACGACCGGGACCCGGGGTTTAGCTACACCTTC,CASSQDDRDPGFSYTF
.,TRBV28,TRBJ1-1,.,14,TGTGCCAGCAGTTCGGACAGTAAGAACACTGAAGCTTTCTTT,CASSSDSKNTEAFF
.,TRBV10-3,TRBJ2-3,.,17,TGTGCCATCAGTGGCGTTTTCAGCGGGTTATACACAGATACGCAGTATTTT,CAISGVFSGLYTDTQYF
.,TRBV6-5,TRBJ2-7,.,14,TGTGCCAGCGAATCTTGGGACTCCCCGGGCGAGCAGTACTTC,CASESWDSPGEQYF
.,TRBV5-1,TRBJ2-3,.,14,TGCGCCAGCAGCCCGTCCCTAGGAACAGATACGCAGTATTTT,CASSPSLGTDTQYF
.,TRBV7-8,TRBJ2-7,.,13,TGTGCCAGCAGCTCAGGACAGTCCTACGAGCAGTACTTC,CASSSGQSYEQYF
.,TRBV7-9,TRBJ1-1,TRBD1,14,TGTGCCAGCAGCCCCCCGGACAGGGGAACGGAAGCTTTCTTT,CASSPPDRGTEAFF
.,TRBV9,TRBJ2-7,TRBD1,14,TGTGCCAGCAGCGTTGGGACAGGGATGTCCGAGCAGTACTTC,CASSVGTGMSEQYF
.,TRBV27,TRBJ2-2,TRBD2,16,TGTGCCAGCAGTTCAGGGACTAGCGGGAACACCGGGGAGCTGTTTTTT,CASSSGTSGNTGELFF
.,TRBV19,TRBJ1-2,.,16,TGTGCCAGTAGTTCTGACCCAGGACGAGCTAACTATGGCTACACCTTC,CASSSDPGRANYGYTF
.,TRBV28,TRBJ2-7,TRBD1,14,TGTGCCAGCAGTTCCGGGACAGGTTCCTACGAGCAGTACTTC,CASSSGTGSYEQYF
.,TRBV27,TRBJ1-5,.,15,TGTGCCAGCAGTCTCCACTACGGAGACAATCAGCCCCAGCATTTT,CASSLHYGDNQPQHF
.,TRBV6-1,TRBJ2-3,.,16,TGTGCCAGCAGTGCCCCGATAGGGGGAGTCACAGATACGCAGTATTTT,CASSAPIGGVTDTQYF
.,TRBV19,TRBJ1-1,TRBD1,16,TGTGCCAGTAGTATAGTAAGGACAGGGGCGAACACTGAAGCTTTCTTT,CASSIVRTGANTEAFF
.,TRBV6-6,TRBJ2-7,.,13,TGTGCCAGCAGTTACGGTCGGGGTAACGAGCAGTACTTC,CASSYGRGNEQYF
.,TRBV27,TRBJ1-6,TRBD1,13,TGTGCCAGCAGTGCCACAGGGGTATCACCCCTCCACTTT,CASSATGVSPLHF
.,TRBV30,TRBJ2-5,TRBD2,14,TGTGCCTGGAGTGTTAGCGGGAGGAGGGAGACCCAGTACTTC,CAWSVSGRRETQYF
.,TRBV5-1,TRBJ2-7,TRBD1,14,TGCGCCAGCAGCCCCCGGACAGGGTTCTACGAGCAGTACTTC,CASSPRTGFYEQYF
.,TRBV7-9,TRBJ2-3,.,11,TGTGCCAGCAGCCTTACAGATACGCAGTATTTT,CASSLTDTQYF
.,TRBV7-9,TRBJ1-1,.,14,TGTGCCAGCAGCTTAGTCCTGTCGGGCACTGAAGCTTTCTTT,CASSLVLSGTEAFF
.,TRBV4-2,TRBJ1-3,.,16,TGTGCCAGCAGCCAAGACCCCAGGAGCTCTGGAAACACCATATATTTT,CASSQDPRSSGNTIYF
few,TRBV19,TRBJ1-5,TRBD1,16,TGTGCCAGTACCCCTCTCGGGCCGACAGGGAGTCAGCCCCAGCATTTT,CASTPLGPTGSQPQHF
once,TRBV6-6,TRBJ2-7,.,15,TGTGCCAGCAGTCTCCCTCGGGGGCGCCCCGACGAGCAGTACTTC,CASSLPRGRPDEQYF
.,TRBV11-2,TRBJ1-5,.,15,TGTGCCAGCAGCTTTGGAGGTGATAGCAATCAGCCCCAGCATTTT,CASSFGGDSNQPQHF
.,TRBV13,TRBJ2-4,TRBD2,17,TGTGCCAGCAGCTTAGAGGGAGCGGGGAGCGCCAAAAACATTCAGTACTTC,CASSLEGAGSAKNIQYF
.,TRBV7-6,TRBJ2-5,TRBD2,16,TGTGCCAGCAGCTTCAAATCCCCAACCGGGGGGGAGACCCAGTACTTC,CASSFKSPTGGETQYF
.,TRBV10-3,TRBJ2-2,TRBD2,16,TGTGCCATCAGTGAGGAGGCGGGGGACCTCGGCGGGGAGCTGTTTTTT,CAISEEAGDLGGELFF
.,TRBV5-1,TRBJ2-3,.,15,TGCGCCAGCAGCTTTTTTCAAGAGAAAACAGATACGCAGTATTTT,CASSFFQEKTDTQYF
few,TRBV9,TRBJ1-2,TRBD1,13,TGTGCCAGCAGCGTGGGACAGGGGGCAGGCTACACCTTC,CASSVGQGAGYTF
once,TRBV4-3,TRBJ2-3,TRBD2,18,TGCGCCAGCAGCCGGAGACTAGCGGGAGCGGGGTATGAAGATACGCAGTATTTT,CASSRRLAGAGYEDTQYF
.,TRBV27,TRBJ2-1,TRBD2,14,TGTGCCAGCGGGACTAGCGGGGGTCTAAATGAGCAGTTCTTC,CASGTSGGLNEQFF
once,TRBV6-5,TRBJ2-7,.,15,TGTGCCAGCAGCCGCCCCCCCGGGATCCTCTACGAGCAGTACTTC,CASSRPPGILYEQYF
.,TRBV19,TRBJ2-7,.,15,TGTGCCAGTAGCCCTGGACCGACTTCTTACTACGAGCAGTACTTC,CASSPGPTSYYEQYF
once,TRBV5-1,TRBJ2-1,.,13,TGCGCCAGCAGCTTCGACTACTACAATGAGCAGTTCTTC,CASSFDYYNEQFF
.,TRBV7-9,TRBJ2-7,.,16,TGTGCCAGCAGCTTAGATTGGGTGGAGGGGGGCCACGAGCAGTACTTC,CASSLDWVEGGHEQYF
.,TRBV10-3,TRBJ1-5,.,13,TGTGCCACCGCGTATGAGAGCAATCAGCCCCAGCATTTT,CATAYESNQPQHF
.,TRBV7-9,TRBJ2-7,.,12,TGTGCCAGCAGCTCCAAGATCTACGAGCAGTACTTC,CASSSKIYEQYF